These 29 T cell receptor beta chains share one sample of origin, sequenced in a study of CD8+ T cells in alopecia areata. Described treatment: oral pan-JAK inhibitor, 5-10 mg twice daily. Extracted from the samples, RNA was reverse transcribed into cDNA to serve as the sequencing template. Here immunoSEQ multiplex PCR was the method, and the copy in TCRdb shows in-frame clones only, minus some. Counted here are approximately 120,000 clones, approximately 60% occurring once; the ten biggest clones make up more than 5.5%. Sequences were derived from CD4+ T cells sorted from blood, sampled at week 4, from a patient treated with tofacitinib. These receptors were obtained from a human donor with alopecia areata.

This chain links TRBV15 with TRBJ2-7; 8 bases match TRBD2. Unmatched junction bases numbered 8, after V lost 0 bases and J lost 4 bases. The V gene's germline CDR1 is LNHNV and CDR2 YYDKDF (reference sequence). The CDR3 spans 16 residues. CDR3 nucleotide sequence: TGTGCCACCAGCAGAGACCAACTAGCGGAACCGTACGAGCAGTACTTC. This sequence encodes CATSRDQLAEPYEQYF.

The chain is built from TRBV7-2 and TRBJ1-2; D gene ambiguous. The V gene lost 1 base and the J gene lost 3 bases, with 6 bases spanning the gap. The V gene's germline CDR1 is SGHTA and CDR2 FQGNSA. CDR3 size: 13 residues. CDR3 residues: CASSLGADYGYTF. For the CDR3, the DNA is TGTGCCAGCAGCTTAGGGGCGGACTATGGCTACACCTTC.

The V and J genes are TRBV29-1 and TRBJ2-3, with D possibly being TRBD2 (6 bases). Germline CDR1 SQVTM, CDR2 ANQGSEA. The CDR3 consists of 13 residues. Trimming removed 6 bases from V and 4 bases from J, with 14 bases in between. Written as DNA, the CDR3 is TGCAGCGTGCCGGGACTGAGCTCAGATACGCAGTATTTT. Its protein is CSVPGLSSDTQYF.

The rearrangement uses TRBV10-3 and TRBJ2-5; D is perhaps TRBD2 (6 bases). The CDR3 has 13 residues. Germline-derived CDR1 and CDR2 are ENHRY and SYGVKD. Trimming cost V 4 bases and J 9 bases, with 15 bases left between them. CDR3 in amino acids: CAISGDSPRAQYF. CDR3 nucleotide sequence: TGTGCCATCAGTGGGGACTCCCCTAGGGCCCAGTACTTC.

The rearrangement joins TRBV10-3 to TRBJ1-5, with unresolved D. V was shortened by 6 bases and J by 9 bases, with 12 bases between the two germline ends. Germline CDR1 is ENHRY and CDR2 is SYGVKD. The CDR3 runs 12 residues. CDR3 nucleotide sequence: TGTGCCATCAGGGAAGAGGGTGCGCCCCAGCATTTT. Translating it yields CAIREEGAPQHF.

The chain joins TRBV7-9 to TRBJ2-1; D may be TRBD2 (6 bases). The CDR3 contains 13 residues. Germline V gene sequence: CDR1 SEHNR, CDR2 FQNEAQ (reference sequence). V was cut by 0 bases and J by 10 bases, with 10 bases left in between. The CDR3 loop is CASSLAGTEEQFF. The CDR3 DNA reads TGTGCCAGCAGCTTAGCGGGGACTGAAGAGCAGTTCTTC.

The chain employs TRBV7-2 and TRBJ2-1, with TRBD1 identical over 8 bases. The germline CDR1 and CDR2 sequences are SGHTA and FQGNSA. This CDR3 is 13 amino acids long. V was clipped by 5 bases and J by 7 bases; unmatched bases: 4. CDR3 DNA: TGTGCCAGCAGCCTAAACAGGGGGAATGAGCAGTTCTTC. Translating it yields CASSLNRGNEQFF.

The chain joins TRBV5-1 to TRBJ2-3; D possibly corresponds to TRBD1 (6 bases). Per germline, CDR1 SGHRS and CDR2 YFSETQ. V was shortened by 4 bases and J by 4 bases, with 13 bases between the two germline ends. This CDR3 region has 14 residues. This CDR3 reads CASSQLQGPDTQYF. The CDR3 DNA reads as TGCGCCAGCAGCCAGCTACAGGGCCCAGATACGCAGTATTTT.

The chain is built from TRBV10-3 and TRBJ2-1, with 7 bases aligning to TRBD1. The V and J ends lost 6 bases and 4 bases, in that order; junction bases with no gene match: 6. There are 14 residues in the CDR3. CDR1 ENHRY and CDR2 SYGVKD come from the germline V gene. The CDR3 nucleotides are TGTGCCATCAGCCCGGGACAGACATACAATGAGCAGTTCTTC. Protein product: CAISPGQTYNEQFF.

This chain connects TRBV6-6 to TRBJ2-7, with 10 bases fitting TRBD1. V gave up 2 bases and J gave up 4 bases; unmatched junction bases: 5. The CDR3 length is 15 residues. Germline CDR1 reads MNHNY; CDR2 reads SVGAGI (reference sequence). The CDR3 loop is CASSYPPGQGYEQYF. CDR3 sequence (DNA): TGTGCCAGCAGTTACCCGCCGGGACAGGGGTACGAGCAGTACTTC.

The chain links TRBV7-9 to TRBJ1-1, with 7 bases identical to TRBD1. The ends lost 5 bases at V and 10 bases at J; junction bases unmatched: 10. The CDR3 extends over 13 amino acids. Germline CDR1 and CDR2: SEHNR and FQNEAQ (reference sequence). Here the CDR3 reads CASSLDRASGAFF. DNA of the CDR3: TGTGCCAGCAGCCTTGACAGGGCGTCCGGAGCTTTCTTT.

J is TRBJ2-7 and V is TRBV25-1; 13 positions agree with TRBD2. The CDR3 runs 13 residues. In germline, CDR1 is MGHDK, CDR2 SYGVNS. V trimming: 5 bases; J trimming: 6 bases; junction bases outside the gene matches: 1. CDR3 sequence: CASSRLAGGEQYF. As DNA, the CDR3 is TGTGCCAGCAGTAGACTAGCGGGAGGCGAGCAGTACTTC.

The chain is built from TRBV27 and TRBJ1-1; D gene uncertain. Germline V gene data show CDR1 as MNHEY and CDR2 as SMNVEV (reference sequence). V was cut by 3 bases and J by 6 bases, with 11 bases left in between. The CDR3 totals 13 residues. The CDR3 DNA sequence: TGTGCCAGCAGTTTCCAGGAGACCTCTGAAGCTTTCTTT. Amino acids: CASSFQETSEAFF.

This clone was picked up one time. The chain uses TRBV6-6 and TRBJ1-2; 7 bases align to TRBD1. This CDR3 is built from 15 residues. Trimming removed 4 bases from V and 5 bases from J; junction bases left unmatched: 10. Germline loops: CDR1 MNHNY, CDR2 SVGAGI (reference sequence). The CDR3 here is CASSSRRDSPYGYTF. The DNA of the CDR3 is TGTGCCAGCAGTTCTAGACGGGACAGTCCTTATGGCTACACCTTC.

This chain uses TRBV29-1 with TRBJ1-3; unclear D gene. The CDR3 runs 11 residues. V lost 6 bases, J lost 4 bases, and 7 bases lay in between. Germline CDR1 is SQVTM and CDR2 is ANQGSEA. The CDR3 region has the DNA TGCAGCGTGAGGTCCGGAAACACCATATATTTT. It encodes CSVRSGNTIYF.

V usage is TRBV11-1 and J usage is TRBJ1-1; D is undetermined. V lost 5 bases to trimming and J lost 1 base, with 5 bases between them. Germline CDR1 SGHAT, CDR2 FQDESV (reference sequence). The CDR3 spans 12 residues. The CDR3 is CASSKENTEAFF. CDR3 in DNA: TGTGCCAGCAGCAAAGAGAACACTGAAGCTTTCTTT.

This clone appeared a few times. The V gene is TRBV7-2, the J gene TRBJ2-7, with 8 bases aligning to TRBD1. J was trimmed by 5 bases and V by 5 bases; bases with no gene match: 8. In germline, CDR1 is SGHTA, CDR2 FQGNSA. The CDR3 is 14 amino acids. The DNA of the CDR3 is TGTGCCAGCAGCCGAACGATGACAGGGGACGAGCAGTACTTC. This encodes CASSRTMTGDEQYF.

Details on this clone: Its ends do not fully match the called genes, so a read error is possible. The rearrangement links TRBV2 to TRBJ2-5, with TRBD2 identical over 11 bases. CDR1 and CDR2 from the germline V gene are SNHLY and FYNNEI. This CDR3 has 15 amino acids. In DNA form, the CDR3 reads TGTGCCAGCAGAGAAGGGACTAGCGGAACAGAGACCCAGTACTTC. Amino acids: CASREGTSGTETQYF.

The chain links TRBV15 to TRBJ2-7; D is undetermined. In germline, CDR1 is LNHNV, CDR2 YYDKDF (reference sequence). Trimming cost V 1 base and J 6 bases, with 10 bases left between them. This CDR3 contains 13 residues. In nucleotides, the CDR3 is TGTGCCACCAGCAGAGTTGAGCCGAGCGAGCAGTACTTC. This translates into CATSRVEPSEQYF.

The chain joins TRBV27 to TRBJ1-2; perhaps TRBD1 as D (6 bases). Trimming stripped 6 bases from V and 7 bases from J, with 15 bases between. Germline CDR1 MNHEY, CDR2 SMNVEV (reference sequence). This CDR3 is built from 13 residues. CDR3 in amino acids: CASRGNRARGYTF. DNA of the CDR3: TGTGCCAGCAGAGGTAACAGGGCGCGTGGCTACACCTTC.

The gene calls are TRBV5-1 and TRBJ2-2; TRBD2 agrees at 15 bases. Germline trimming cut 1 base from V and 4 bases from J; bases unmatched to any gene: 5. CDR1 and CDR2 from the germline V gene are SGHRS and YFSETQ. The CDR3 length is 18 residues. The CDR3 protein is CASSLRTSGRAGTGELFF. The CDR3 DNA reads TGCGCCAGCAGCTTGAGGACTAGCGGGAGGGCTGGCACCGGGGAGCTGTTTTTT.

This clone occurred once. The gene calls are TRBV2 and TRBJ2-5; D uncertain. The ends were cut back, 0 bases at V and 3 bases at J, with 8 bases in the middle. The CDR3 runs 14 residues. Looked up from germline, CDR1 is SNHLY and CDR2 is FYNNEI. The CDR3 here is CASSEAQMEETQYF. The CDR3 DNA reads TGTGCCAGCAGTGAAGCGCAAATGGAAGAGACCCAGTACTTC. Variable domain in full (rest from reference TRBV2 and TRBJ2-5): EPEVTQTPSHQVTQMGQEVILRCVPISNHLYFYWYRQILGQKVEFLVSFYNNEISEKSEIFDDQFSVERPDGSNFTLKIRSTKLEDSAMYFCASSEAQMEETQYFGPGTRLLVL.

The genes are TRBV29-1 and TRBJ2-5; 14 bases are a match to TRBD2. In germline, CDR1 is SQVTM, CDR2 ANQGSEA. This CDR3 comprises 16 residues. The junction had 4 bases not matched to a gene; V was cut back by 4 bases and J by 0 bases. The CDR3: CSVARLAGGNQETQYF. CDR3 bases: TGCAGCGTTGCTCGACTAGCGGGAGGGAACCAAGAGACCCAGTACTTC.

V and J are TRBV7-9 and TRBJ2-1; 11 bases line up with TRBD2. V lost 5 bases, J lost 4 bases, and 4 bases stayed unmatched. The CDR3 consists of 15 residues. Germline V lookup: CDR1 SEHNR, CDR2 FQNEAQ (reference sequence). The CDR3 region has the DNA TGTGCCAGCAGCCCGGGACTAGCGGATTACAATGAGCAGTTCTTC. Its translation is CASSPGLADYNEQFF.

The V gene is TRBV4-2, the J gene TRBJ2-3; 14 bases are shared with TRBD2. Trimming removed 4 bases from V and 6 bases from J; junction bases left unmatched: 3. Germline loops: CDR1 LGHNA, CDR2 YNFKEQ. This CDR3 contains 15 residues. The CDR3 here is CASSPGLAGADTQYF. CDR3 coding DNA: TGTGCCAGCAGCCCGGGACTAGCGGGGGCTGATACGCAGTATTTT.

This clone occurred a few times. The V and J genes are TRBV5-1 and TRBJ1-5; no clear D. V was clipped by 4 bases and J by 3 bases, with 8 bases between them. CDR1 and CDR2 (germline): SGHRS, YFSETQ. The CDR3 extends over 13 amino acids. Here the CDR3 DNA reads TGCGCCAGCAGCCCCGGGGTCAATCAGCCCCAGCATTTT. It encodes CASSPGVNQPQHF.

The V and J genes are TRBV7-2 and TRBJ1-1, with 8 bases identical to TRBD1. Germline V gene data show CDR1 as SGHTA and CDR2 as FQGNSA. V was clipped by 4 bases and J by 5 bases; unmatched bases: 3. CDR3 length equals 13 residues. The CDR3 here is CASSSQGGTEAFF. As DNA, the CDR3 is TGTGCCAGCAGCTCACAGGGGGGGACTGAAGCTTTCTTT.

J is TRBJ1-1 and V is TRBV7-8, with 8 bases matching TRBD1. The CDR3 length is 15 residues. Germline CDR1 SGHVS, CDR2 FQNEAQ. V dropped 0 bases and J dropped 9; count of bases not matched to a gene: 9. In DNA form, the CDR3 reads TGTGCCAGCAGCTTAGCGGGGCAGGGGGCGGGGAAAGCTTTCTTT. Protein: CASSLAGQGAGKAFF.

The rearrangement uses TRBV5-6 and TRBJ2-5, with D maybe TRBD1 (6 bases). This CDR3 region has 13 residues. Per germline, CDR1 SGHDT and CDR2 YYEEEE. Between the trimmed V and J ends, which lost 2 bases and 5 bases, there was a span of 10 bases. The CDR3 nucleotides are TGTGCCAGCAGCTTCAGGGGAGAGGAGACCCAGTACTTC. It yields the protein CASSFRGEETQYF.